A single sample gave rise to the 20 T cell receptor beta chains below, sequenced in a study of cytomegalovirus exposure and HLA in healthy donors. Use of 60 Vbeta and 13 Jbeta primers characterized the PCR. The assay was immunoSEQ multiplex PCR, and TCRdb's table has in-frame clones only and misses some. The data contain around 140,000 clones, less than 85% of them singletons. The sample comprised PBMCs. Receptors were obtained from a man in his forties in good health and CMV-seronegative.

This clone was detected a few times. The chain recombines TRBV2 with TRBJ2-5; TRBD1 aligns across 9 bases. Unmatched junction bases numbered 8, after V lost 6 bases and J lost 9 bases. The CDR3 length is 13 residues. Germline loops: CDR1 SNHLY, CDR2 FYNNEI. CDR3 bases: TGTGCCAGCAGAAACCGGGACAGGGAACCCCAGTACTTC. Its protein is CASRNRDREPQYF.

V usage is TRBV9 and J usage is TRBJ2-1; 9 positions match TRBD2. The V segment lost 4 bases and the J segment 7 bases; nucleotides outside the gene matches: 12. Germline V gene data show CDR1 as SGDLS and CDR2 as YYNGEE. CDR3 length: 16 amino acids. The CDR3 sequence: CASSLGASGTWNEQFF. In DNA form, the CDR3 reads TGTGCCAGCAGCCTAGGGGCTAGCGGGACTTGGAATGAGCAGTTCTTC.

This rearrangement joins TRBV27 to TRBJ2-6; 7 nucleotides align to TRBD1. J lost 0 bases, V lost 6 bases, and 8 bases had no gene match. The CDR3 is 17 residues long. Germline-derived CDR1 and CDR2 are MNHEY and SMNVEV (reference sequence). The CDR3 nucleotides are TGTGCCAGCAGAGAGGGCAGGGGGATCTCTGGGGCCAACGTCCTGACTTTC. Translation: CASREGRGISGANVLTF.

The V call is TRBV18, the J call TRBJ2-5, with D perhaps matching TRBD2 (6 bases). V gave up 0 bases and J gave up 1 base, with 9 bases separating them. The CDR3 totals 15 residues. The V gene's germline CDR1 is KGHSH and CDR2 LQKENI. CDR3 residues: CASSPPVAVQETQYF. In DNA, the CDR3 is TGTGCCAGCTCACCACCGGTAGCGGTCCAAGAGACCCAGTACTTC.

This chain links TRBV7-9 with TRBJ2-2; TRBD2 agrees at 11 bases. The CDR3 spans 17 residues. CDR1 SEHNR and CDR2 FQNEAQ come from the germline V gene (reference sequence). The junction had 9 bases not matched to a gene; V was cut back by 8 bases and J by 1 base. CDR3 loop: CASHPSTSGGNTGELFF. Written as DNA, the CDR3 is TGTGCCAGCCATCCGTCCACTAGCGGGGGGAACACCGGGGAGCTGTTTTTT.

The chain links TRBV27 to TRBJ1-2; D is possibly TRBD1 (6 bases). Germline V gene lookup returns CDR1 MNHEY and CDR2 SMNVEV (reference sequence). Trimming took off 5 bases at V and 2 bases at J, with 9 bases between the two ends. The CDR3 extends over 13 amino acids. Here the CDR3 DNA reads TGTGCCAGCAGTCCACAGGGAAACTATGGCTACACCTTC. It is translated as CASSPQGNYGYTF.

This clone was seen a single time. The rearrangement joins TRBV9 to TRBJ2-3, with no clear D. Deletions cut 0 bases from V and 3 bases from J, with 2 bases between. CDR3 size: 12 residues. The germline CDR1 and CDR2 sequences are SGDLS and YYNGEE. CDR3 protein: CASSVATDTQYF. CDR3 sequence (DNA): TGTGCCAGCAGCGTAGCGACAGATACGCAGTATTTT.

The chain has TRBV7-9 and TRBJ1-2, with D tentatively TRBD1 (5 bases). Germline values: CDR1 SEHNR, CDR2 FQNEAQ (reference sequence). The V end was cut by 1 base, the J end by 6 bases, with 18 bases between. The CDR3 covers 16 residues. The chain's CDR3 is CASSLVAGGSVNGYTF. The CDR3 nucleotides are TGTGCCAGCAGCTTAGTTGCCGGGGGGTCTGTGAATGGCTACACCTTC.

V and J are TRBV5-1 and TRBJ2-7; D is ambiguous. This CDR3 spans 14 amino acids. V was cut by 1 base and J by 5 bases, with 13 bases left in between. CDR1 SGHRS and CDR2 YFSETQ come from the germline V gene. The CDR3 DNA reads TGCGCCAGCAGCTTGTCTGCCAGCGTCAACGAGCAGTACTTC. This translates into CASSLSASVNEQYF.

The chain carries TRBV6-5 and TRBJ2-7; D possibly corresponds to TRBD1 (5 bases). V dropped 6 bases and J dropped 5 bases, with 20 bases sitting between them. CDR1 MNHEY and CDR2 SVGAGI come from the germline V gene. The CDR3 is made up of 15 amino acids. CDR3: CASSRILQGAHEQYF. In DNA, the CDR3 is TGTGCCAGCAGCCGCATCCTGCAGGGTGCCCACGAGCAGTACTTC.

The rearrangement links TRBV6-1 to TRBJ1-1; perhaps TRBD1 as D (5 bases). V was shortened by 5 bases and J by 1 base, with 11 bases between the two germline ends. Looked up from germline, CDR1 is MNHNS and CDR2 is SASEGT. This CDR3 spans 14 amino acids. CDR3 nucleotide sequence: TGTGCCAGCAGTTGGCGGGGGGGGAACACTGAAGCTTTCTTT. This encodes CASSWRGGNTEAFF.

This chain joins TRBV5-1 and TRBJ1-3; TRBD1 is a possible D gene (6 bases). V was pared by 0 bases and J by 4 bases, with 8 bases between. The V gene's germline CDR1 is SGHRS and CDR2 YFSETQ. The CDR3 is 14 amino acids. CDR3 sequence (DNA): TGCGCCAGCAGCTTGGATGGGGGCGGAAACACCATATATTTT. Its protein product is CASSLDGGGNTIYF.

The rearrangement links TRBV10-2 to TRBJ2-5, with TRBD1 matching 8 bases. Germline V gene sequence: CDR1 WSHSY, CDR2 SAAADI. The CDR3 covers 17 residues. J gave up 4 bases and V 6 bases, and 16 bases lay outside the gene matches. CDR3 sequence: CASRESRGRMGRETQYF. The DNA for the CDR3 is TGCGCCAGCAGGGAAAGCAGGGGGCGGATGGGTCGAGAGACCCAGTACTTC.

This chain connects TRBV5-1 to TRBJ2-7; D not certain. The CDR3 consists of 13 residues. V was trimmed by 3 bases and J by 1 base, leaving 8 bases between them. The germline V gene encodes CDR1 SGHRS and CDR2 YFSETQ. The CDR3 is CASSSQASYEQYF. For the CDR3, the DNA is TGCGCCAGCAGCTCACAAGCGTCCTACGAGCAGTACTTC.

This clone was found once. CDR3 bases: TGTGCCAGCAGGGGGGCGATGGGGGCAGGAAACACCATATATTTT. It translates to CASRGAMGAGNTIYF. This chain joins TRBV6-5 and TRBJ1-3; possibly TRBD1 for D (6 bases). Per germline, CDR1 MNHEY and CDR2 SVGAGI. V was cut by 6 bases and J by 4 bases, with 16 bases left in between. This CDR3 has 15 residues.

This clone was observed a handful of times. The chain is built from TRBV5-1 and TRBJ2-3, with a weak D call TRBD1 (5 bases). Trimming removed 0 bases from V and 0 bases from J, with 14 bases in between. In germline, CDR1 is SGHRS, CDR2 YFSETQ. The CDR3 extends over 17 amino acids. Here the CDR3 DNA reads TGCGCCAGCAGCTTGGCCCTGACAGCTACTAGCACAGATACGCAGTATTTT. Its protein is CASSLALTATSTDTQYF.

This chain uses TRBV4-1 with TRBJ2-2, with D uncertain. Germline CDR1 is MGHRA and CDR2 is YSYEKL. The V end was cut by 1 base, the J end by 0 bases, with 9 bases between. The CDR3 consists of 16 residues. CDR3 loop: CASSQVGKTNTGELFF. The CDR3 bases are TGCGCCAGCAGCCAAGTTGGCAAGACGAACACCGGGGAGCTGTTTTTT.

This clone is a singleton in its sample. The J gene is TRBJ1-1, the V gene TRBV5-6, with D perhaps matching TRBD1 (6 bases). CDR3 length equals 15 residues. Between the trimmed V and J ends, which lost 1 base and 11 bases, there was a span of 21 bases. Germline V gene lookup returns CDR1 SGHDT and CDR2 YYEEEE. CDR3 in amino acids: CASSLWASRGRWAFF. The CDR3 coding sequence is TGTGCCAGCAGCTTGTGGGCCTCCAGGGGCCGATGGGCTTTCTTT. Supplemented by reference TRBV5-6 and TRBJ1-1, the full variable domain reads DAGVTQSPTHLIKTRGQQVTLRCSPKSGHDTVSWYQQALGQGPQFIFQYYEEEERQRGNFPDRFSGHQFPNYSSELNVNALLLGDSALYLCASSLWASRGRWAFFGQGTRLTVV.

The CDR3 is CASSFGGANVLTF. The CDR3 nucleotides read TGTGCCAGCAGCTTCGGTGGGGCCAACGTCCTGACTTTC. The chain couples TRBV7-3 to TRBJ2-6; the D is unclear. With 3 bases removed from V and 3 bases from J, the gap between germline ends came to 3 bases. The CDR3 loop spans 13 amino acids. From germline, CDR1 is SGHTA and CDR2 FQGTGA.

The CDR3 coding sequence is TGTGCCAGCAGCAAAGGGGGAACAGGGGGCTACGAGCAGTACTTC. Encoded protein: CASSKGGTGGYEQYF. This rearrangement joins TRBV21-1 to TRBJ2-7; the listed D gene, TRBD1, was not tested against the DNA. TRBV21-1 is listed as a pseudogene. The CDR3 is 15 residues long.